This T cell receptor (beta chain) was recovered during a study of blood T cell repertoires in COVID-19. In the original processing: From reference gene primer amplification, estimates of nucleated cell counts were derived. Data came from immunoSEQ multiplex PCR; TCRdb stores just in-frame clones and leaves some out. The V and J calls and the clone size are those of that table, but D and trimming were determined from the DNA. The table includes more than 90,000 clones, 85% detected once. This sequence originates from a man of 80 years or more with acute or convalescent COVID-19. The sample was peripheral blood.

The CDR3 DNA is TGTGCCAGCAGCTTCGACAGATATAATTCACCCCTCCACTTT. Translating gives CASSFDRYNSPLHF. This chain joins TRBV5-6 and TRBJ1-6; possible D gene TRBD1, 5 bases. CDR1 is SGHDT, CDR2 YYEEEE, per germline. The CDR3 runs 14 residues. V was pared by 2 bases and J by 4 bases, with 7 bases between.